Sequencing of this T cell receptor (beta chain) was carried out in a study of blood T cells in healthy people across ages. Study-level findings and limits: It was the long-lived donors that had more naive CD4+ cells and higher diversity than aged donors.

This CDR3 is 14 amino acids long. The germline V gene encodes CDR1 SNHLY and CDR2 FYNNEI. Then a second PCR, running about 7 to 11 cycles, was carried out with a sample-barcoded 5' primer and a J-beta primer mix. Each TCR beta cDNA got a 12-nucleotide random molecular identifier. Each CDR3 protein gets one entry after TCRdb re-called the 5' RACE reads with MiXCR. The repertoire holds just under 900,000 distinct CDR3 sequences, with more than 25% as singletons. Details on this clonotype: Its antigen is unidentified. One end of the junction does not line up with germline, which may come from a read error.

Every donor provided ten milliliters of peripheral blood. Per-sample yields of isolated PBMCs were at least 6 million. The sequenced material came from blood. This chain uses TRBV2 with TRBJ1-5; D gene unclear. This sequence originates from a woman older than 75 in good health. The CDR3 DNA reads TGTGCCAGCAGGGAAGAGGTCCGCTCAAGGCCCCAGCATTTT. This sequence encodes CASREEVRSRPQHF. Full variable domain (remainder filled in from reference TRBV2 and TRBJ1-5): EPEVTQTPSHQVTQMGQEVILRCVPISNHLYFYWYRQILGQKVEFLVSFYNNEISEKSEIFDDQFSVERPDGSNFTLKIRSTKLEDSAMYFCASREEVRSRPQHFGDGTRLSIL.